The 30 T cell receptor beta chains given below trace back to one sample, sequenced in a study of blood T cell repertoires in COVID-19. Method: immunoSEQ multiplex PCR; TCRdb's copy keeps in-frame clones and lacks some. Of more than 200,000 clones listed, approximately 87% are singletons. The specimen sequenced was peripheral blood. The receptors derive from a woman in her 50s with acute or convalescent COVID-19.

This clone was detected once. The CDR3: CASSLGYSTDTQYF. The CDR3 DNA reads as TGTGCCAGCAGCTTAGGGTACTCCACAGATACGCAGTATTTT. V and J are TRBV11-2 and TRBJ2-3, with D unresolved. The V end lost 1 base, the J end lost 2 bases, and 7 bases lay between the germline ends. The CDR3 loop spans 14 amino acids. Germline V gene lookup returns CDR1 SGHAT and CDR2 FQNNGV.

CDR3 protein: CASSPGRGALKGEQYF. Here the CDR3 DNA reads TGTGCCAGCAGCCCTGGGAGGGGGGCGCTTAAAGGCGAGCAGTACTTC. The V and J genes are TRBV5-4 and TRBJ2-7, with D possibly being TRBD2 (7 bases). CDR3 length: 16 residues. Germline CDR1 SGHNT, CDR2 YYREEE (reference sequence). Trimming cost V 4 bases and J 6 bases, with 23 bases left between them.

J is TRBJ1-3 and V is TRBV5-1, with D maybe TRBD1 (6 bases). The V end lost 5 bases, the J end lost 2 bases, and 8 bases lay between the germline ends. Germline assignment: CDR1 SGHRS and CDR2 YFSETQ. This CDR3 spans 13 amino acids. The CDR3 protein is CASSGQPGNTIYF. The DNA of the CDR3 is TGCGCCAGCAGTGGACAGCCTGGAAACACCATATATTTT.

The chain joins TRBV14 to TRBJ2-7; 7 positions match TRBD2. Germline assignment: CDR1 SGHDN and CDR2 FVKESK. CDR3 length: 14 amino acids. After removal of 1 base from V and 6 bases from J, the junction contained 6 bases not matched to a gene. CDR3 residues: CASSQAGGRLEQYF. In DNA, the CDR3 is TGTGCCAGCAGCCAAGCGGGGGGTCGGCTCGAGCAGTACTTC. Variable domain in full (rest from reference TRBV14 and TRBJ2-7): EAGVTQFPSHSVIEKGQTVTLRCDPISGHDNLYWYRRVMGKEIKFLLHFVKESKQDESGMPNNRFLAERTGGTYSTLKVQPAELEDSGVYFCASSQAGGRLEQYFGPGTRLTVT.

V usage is TRBV15 and J usage is TRBJ2-1; 7 nucleotides align to TRBD2. With 0 bases clipped from V and 8 bases from J, the junction kept 10 bases outside the gene matches. Per the germline V gene, CDR1 is LNHNV and CDR2 is YYDKDF (reference sequence). The CDR3 covers 16 residues. DNA of the CDR3: TGTGCCACCAGCAGAGAAGCGGGGTTACTCAGGGATGAGCAGTTCTTC. Translating gives CATSREAGLLRDEQFF. The full variable domain, rest sourced from reference TRBV15 and TRBJ2-1, is DAMVIQNPRYQVTQFGKPVTLSCSQTLNHNVMYWYQQKSSQAPKLLFHYYDKDFNNEADTPDNFQSRRPNTSFCFLDIRSPGLGDTAMYLCATSREAGLLRDEQFFGPGTRLTVL.

DNA of the CDR3: TGTGCCAGCAGTCGCCGAGGTCATAATGAAAAACTGTTTTTT. Its translation: CASSRRGHNEKLFF. This sequence joins TRBV6-5 and TRBJ1-4; no reliable D call. V lost 5 bases and J 4 bases, leaving 11 bases between the germline ends. CDR1 and CDR2 from the germline V gene are MNHEY and SVGAGI. The length of the CDR3 is 14 residues.

This clone was detected only once. CDR3 in amino acids: CASSQADPAGQPQHF. DNA of the CDR3: TGCGCCAGCAGTCAGGCCGACCCAGCGGGTCAGCCCCAGCATTTT. The gene calls are TRBV23-1 and TRBJ1-5; no definite D call. TRBV23-1 is flagged as an ORF with uncertain function. Trimming removed 3 bases from V and 6 bases from J, with 15 bases in between. CDR3 size: 15 residues.

This rearrangement joins TRBV7-9 to TRBJ2-7; TRBD2 matches 9 bases. The CDR3 is 13 amino acids. Germline V gene lookup returns CDR1 SEHNR and CDR2 FQNEAQ (reference sequence). V shed 5 bases, J shed 5 bases, and the junction held 4 bases outside the gene matches. The CDR3 coding sequence is TGTGCCAGCAGCCTGACTAGCGGCCACGAGCAGTACTTC. It encodes CASSLTSGHEQYF.

The chain combines TRBV27 with TRBJ1-2; 12 positions agree with TRBD1. Per the germline V gene, CDR1 is MNHEY and CDR2 is SMNVEV (reference sequence). This CDR3 spans 15 amino acids. Losses at the gene ends were 4 bases for V and 4 bases for J; bases not matched to a gene: 4. Here the CDR3 DNA reads TGTGCCAGCAGTTCCCCGGGACAGGGGGCCTATGGCTACACCTTC. It is translated as CASSSPGQGAYGYTF.

The J gene is TRBJ1-5, the V gene TRBV7-8, with D perhaps matching TRBD1 (6 bases). Germline CDR1 SGHVS, CDR2 FQNEAQ. This CDR3 is 15 amino acids long. Trimming left V 5 bases short and J 3 bases short, with 14 bases between. The CDR3 DNA reads TGTGCCAGCAGCCCAAACGGACAGTACAATCAGCCCCAGCATTTT. Translated, it gives CASSPNGQYNQPQHF.

The genes are TRBV7-2 and TRBJ2-3; D perhaps matches TRBD1 (6 bases). CDR1 and CDR2 (germline): SGHTA, FQGNSA. This CDR3 has 15 residues. V was clipped by 3 bases and J by 2 bases, with 12 bases between them. This CDR3 is CASSLGQFYTDTQYF. As DNA, the CDR3 is TGTGCCAGCAGCTTGGGACAATTTTACACAGATACGCAGTATTTT.

J is TRBJ1-2 and V is TRBV29-1; D uncertain. CDR3 length: 12 residues. Per the germline V gene, CDR1 is SQVTM and CDR2 is ANQGSEA. Trimming left V 6 bases short and J 3 bases short, with 11 bases between. For the CDR3, the DNA is TGCAGCGTCCGGACGGACTACTATGGCTACACCTTC. It encodes CSVRTDYYGYTF.

This chain uses TRBV4-1 with TRBJ1-2; possible D gene TRBD1, 6 bases. Germline loops: CDR1 MGHRA, CDR2 YSYEKL. The CDR3 has 14 amino acids. V lost 2 bases to trimming and J lost 3 bases, with 10 bases between them. In nucleotides, the CDR3 is TGCGCCAGCAGCCAAACGGGACAAGACTATGGCTACACCTTC. This gives the protein CASSQTGQDYGYTF.

The rearrangement uses TRBV18 and TRBJ1-4; D remains ambiguous. Looked up from germline, CDR1 is KGHSH and CDR2 is LQKENI. The CDR3 spans 15 residues. With 6 bases removed from V and 7 bases from J, the gap between germline ends came to 18 bases. CDR3 sequence: CASSLSRGPGEKLFF. CDR3 DNA: TGTGCCAGCTCCCTCTCCCGGGGTCCCGGTGAAAAACTGTTTTTT.

This clone came up a few times. The rearrangement uses TRBV20-1 and TRBJ1-5; 7 positions match TRBD1. Germline assignment: CDR1 DFQATT and CDR2 SNEGSKA (reference sequence). The CDR3 contains 16 residues. Trimming cost V 3 bases and J 1 base; bases outside gene matches: 9. CDR3 amino acids: CSASGSDRASNQPQHF. In DNA, the CDR3 is TGCAGTGCTAGTGGATCAGACAGGGCAAGCAATCAGCCCCAGCATTTT.

This chain uses TRBV7-9 with TRBJ1-1; tentative D call: TRBD1 (6 bases). The V gene lost 3 bases and the J gene lost 3 bases, with 11 bases spanning the gap. The CDR3 length is 14 residues. The V gene's germline CDR1 is SEHNR and CDR2 FQNEAQ (reference sequence). CDR3 loop: CASSFGGVDTEAFF. The CDR3 nucleotides read TGTGCCAGCAGCTTTGGGGGCGTGGACACTGAAGCTTTCTTT.

This rearrangement joins TRBV7-9 to TRBJ1-6, with TRBD1 identical over 9 bases. V lost 4 bases and J lost 8; bases outside the gene matches: 3. Germline lookup yields CDR1 SEHNR and CDR2 FQNEAQ (reference sequence). The CDR3 is made up of 14 amino acids. CDR3 loop: CASSSGQGYSPLHF. The CDR3 nucleotides read TGTGCCAGCAGCTCGGGACAGGGTTATTCACCCCTCCACTTT. Full variable domain (rest looked up from reference TRBV7-9 and TRBJ1-6): DTGVSQNPRHKITKRGQNVTFRCDPISEHNRLYWYRQTLGQGPEFLTYFQNEAQLEKSRLLSDRFSAERPKGSFSTLEIQRTEQGDSAMYLCASSSGQGYSPLHFGNGTRLTVT.

Only one count was recorded for this clone. The CDR3: CASGDRYYGYTF. The DNA of the CDR3 is TGTGCCAGCGGGGACAGGTACTATGGCTACACCTTC. The chain employs TRBV6-5 and TRBJ1-2, with TRBD1 identical over 8 bases. The CDR3 has 12 residues. With V trimmed by 8 bases and J by 3 bases, 2 bases remained unmatched. CDR1 and CDR2 from the germline V gene are MNHEY and SVGAGI.

The chain couples TRBV27 to TRBJ2-2, with D uncertain. The CDR3 runs 13 residues. V was shortened by 4 bases and J by 2 bases, with 5 bases between the two germline ends. Germline V CDR1 and CDR2: MNHEY, SMNVEV (reference sequence). The CDR3 protein is CASSWLNTGELFF. CDR3 coding DNA: TGTGCCAGCAGTTGGCTTAACACCGGGGAGCTGTTTTTT.

The rearrangement joins TRBV28 to TRBJ1-5, with a possible D match to TRBD1 (5 bases). The CDR3 consists of 15 residues. Germline lookup yields CDR1 MDHEN and CDR2 SYDVKM. V was pared by 4 bases and J by 2 bases, with 12 bases between. The CDR3 DNA reads as TGTGCCAGCAGTTGGGGAGGGGATGGCAATCAGCCCCAGCATTTT. It yields the protein CASSWGGDGNQPQHF.

CDR3 nucleotides: TGTGCCAGCAGTGATAGCCGCACAGATACGCAGTATTTT. This translates into CASSDSRTDTQYF. The chain carries TRBV12-3 or TRBV12-4 and TRBJ2-3; D not resolved. The V gene lost 5 bases and the J gene lost 1 base, with 7 bases spanning the gap. The CDR3 covers 13 residues.

The chain joins TRBV6-6 to TRBJ1-2; possible D gene TRBD1, 5 bases. The length of the CDR3 is 15 residues. The V end lost 2 bases, the J end lost 5 bases, and 15 bases lay between the germline ends. In germline, CDR1 is MNHNY, CDR2 SVGAGI (reference sequence). CDR3 sequence: CASSYPSTGEYGYTF. The CDR3 DNA reads as TGTGCCAGCAGTTACCCATCGACGGGGGAATATGGCTACACCTTC.

The chain combines TRBV6-2 or TRBV6-3 with TRBJ2-5; tentatively, D is TRBD2 (6 bases). V shed 3 bases and J shed 3 bases, with 17 bases lying between them. The germline V gene has CDR1 MNHEY and CDR2 SVGEGT. The CDR3 is 16 amino acids. CDR3: CASSYRPRDSKETQYF. The DNA for the CDR3 is TGTGCCAGCAGTTATCGCCCCCGGGACTCCAAAGAGACCCAGTACTTC.

The chain employs TRBV19 and TRBJ2-7, with D possibly being TRBD1 (5 bases). The CDR3 totals 16 residues. The germline V and J ends were trimmed by 0 bases and 3 bases, with 15 bases remaining between them. In germline, CDR1 is LNHDA, CDR2 SQIVND (reference sequence). CDR3 loop: CASSIDPRKGFYEQYF. CDR3 nucleotide sequence: TGTGCCAGTAGTATAGACCCTCGCAAGGGGTTCTACGAGCAGTACTTC.

The chain couples TRBV15 to TRBJ2-7; 9 bases align to TRBD2. The length of the CDR3 is 15 residues. Trimming took 0 bases from V and 4 from J; bases not matched to a gene: 4. Germline V gene sequence: CDR1 LNHNV, CDR2 YYDKDF (reference sequence). CDR3 region: CATSRDLAGTYEQYF. For the CDR3, the DNA is TGTGCCACCAGCAGAGATCTAGCGGGGACTTACGAGCAGTACTTC.

This chain connects TRBV5-1 to TRBJ2-1; 12 nucleotides match TRBD2. The V segment lost 3 bases and the J segment 0 bases; nucleotides outside the gene matches: 10. This CDR3 has 19 residues. Looked up from germline, CDR1 is SGHRS and CDR2 is YFSETQ. Here the CDR3 DNA reads TGCGCCAGCAGCTCGTCGGGCTCTAGCGGGGGGGCCTCCTACAATGAGCAGTTCTTC. Protein sequence: CASSSSGSSGGASYNEQFF.

The chain couples TRBV7-3 to TRBJ2-3; 11 positions agree with TRBD2. CDR1 SGHTA and CDR2 FQGTGA come from the germline V gene. J was trimmed by 1 base and V by 5 bases; bases with no gene match: 5. The CDR3 is made up of 16 amino acids. CDR3 DNA: TGTGCCAGCAGCCCGGAACTAGCGGGGGGCACAGATACGCAGTATTTT. This translates into CASSPELAGGTDTQYF.

The chain uses TRBV30 and TRBJ2-1, with TRBD2 matching over 14 bases. This CDR3 is built from 16 residues. Germline CDR1 reads GTSNPN; CDR2 reads SVGIG (reference sequence). The ends lost 8 bases at V and 7 bases at J; junction bases unmatched: 13. The CDR3 here is CAGGLAGVGPRNEQFF. CDR3 nucleotides: TGTGCCGGGGGACTAGCGGGAGTCGGCCCTAGGAATGAGCAGTTCTTC.

This clone was recorded once. V usage is TRBV6-2 or TRBV6-3 and J usage is TRBJ2-1; TRBD2 agrees at 7 bases. With V trimmed by 4 bases and J by 8 bases, 11 bases remained unmatched. The germline V gene has CDR1 MNHEY and CDR2 SVGEGT. The CDR3 covers 15 residues. The CDR3 spells CASSSRAGEVDEQFF. Here the CDR3 DNA reads TGTGCCAGCAGTTCCCGGGCGGGAGAGGTCGATGAGCAGTTCTTC.

This clone came up once. The gene calls are TRBV20-1 and TRBJ1-4; D remains ambiguous. The CDR3 has 13 residues. Germline CDR1 DFQATT, CDR2 SNEGSKA (reference sequence). V lost 3 bases, J lost 8 bases, and 13 bases lay in between. CDR3 residues: CSASRGPEEKLFF. For the CDR3, the DNA is TGCAGTGCTAGTCGTGGGCCCGAGGAAAAACTGTTTTTT.